A single sample is the source of the 2 T cell receptor beta chains below, sequenced in a study of blood T cell repertoires in COVID-19. The repertoire was sequenced with immunoSEQ multiplex PCR; TCRdb's copy has only in-frame clones and lacks some. Found here are around 150,000 clones, around 83% of them singletons; the top ten hold more than 1%. Input material: peripheral blood. These receptors came from a middle-aged man with acute or convalescent COVID-19.

The gene calls are TRBV7-9 and TRBJ1-2, with D tentatively TRBD1 (6 bases). Trimming removed 1 base at V and 0 bases at J, with 6 bases between. From germline, CDR1 is SEHNR and CDR2 FQNEAQ (reference sequence). The CDR3 contains 14 residues. In DNA form, the CDR3 reads TGTGCCAGCAGCTTAGGGACAGCTAACTATGGCTACACCTTC. It is translated as CASSLGTANYGYTF. Using reference TRBV7-9 and TRBJ1-2 for the parts outside the CDR3, the full variable domain is DTGVSQNPRHKITKRGQNVTFRCDPISEHNRLYWYRQTLGQGPEFLTYFQNEAQLEKSRLLSDRFSAERPKGSFSTLEIQRTEQGDSAMYLCASSLGTANYGYTFGSGTRLTVV.

The chain carries TRBV19 and TRBJ2-3; tentatively, D is TRBD1 (6 bases). CDR3 length equals 14 residues. Germline assignment: CDR1 LNHDA and CDR2 SQIVND (reference sequence). The ends were cut back, 5 bases at V and 3 bases at J, with 12 bases in the middle. The CDR3 bases are TGTGCCAGTAGTCGGGCCCAGGGGACAGATACGCAGTATTTT. Protein: CASSRAQGTDTQYF.